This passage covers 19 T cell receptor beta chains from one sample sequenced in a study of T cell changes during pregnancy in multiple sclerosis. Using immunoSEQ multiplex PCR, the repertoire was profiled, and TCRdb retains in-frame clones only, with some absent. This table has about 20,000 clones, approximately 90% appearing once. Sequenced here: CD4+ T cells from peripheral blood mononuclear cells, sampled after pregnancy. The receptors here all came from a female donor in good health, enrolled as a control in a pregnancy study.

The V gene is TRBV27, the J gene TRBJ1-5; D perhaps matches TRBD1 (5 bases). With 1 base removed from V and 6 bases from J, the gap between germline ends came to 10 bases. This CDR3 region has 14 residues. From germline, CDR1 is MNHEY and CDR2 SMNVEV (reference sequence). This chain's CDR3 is CASSLFRVSQPQHF. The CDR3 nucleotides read TGTGCCAGCAGTTTATTCAGGGTAAGTCAGCCCCAGCATTTT.

CDR3 coding DNA: TGCGCCAGCAGCCGAAGGGGTAGCGGGGGGGAGTACAATGAGCAGTTCTTC. This codes for CASSRRGSGGEYNEQFF. This chain joins TRBV4-1 and TRBJ2-1, with 11 bases matching TRBD2. The CDR3 sequence is 17 residues long. J lost 4 bases, V lost 4 bases, and 9 bases had no gene match. From germline, CDR1 is MGHRA and CDR2 YSYEKL.

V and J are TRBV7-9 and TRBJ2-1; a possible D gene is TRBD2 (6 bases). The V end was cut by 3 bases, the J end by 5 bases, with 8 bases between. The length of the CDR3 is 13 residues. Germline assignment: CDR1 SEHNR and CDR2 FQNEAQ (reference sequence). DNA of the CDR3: TGTGCCAGCAGCTTCCGACTAGACAATGAGCAGTTCTTC. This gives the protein CASSFRLDNEQFF. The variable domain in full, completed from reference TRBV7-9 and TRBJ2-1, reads DTGVSQNPRHKITKRGQNVTFRCDPISEHNRLYWYRQTLGQGPEFLTYFQNEAQLEKSRLLSDRFSAERPKGSFSTLEIQRTEQGDSAMYLCASSFRLDNEQFFGPGTRLTVL.

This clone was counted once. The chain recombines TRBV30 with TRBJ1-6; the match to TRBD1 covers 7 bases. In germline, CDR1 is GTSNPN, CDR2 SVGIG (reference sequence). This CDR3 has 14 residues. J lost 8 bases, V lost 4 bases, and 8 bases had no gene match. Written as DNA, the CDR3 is TGTGCCTGGAACACCGGGACAGTGGATTCACCCCTCCACTTT. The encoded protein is CAWNTGTVDSPLHF.

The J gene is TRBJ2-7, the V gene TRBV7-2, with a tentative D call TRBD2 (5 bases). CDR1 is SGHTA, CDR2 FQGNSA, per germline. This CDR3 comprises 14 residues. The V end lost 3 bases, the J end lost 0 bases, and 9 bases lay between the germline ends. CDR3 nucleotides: TGTGCCAGCAGCTTGCTAGCTGACTCCTACGAGCAGTACTTC. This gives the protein CASSLLADSYEQYF.

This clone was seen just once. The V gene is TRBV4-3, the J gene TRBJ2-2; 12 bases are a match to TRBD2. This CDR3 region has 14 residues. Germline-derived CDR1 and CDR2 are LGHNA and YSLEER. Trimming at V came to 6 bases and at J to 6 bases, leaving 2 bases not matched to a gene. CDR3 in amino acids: CASRTSGRSGELFF. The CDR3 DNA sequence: TGCGCCAGCAGGACTAGCGGGAGATCCGGGGAGCTGTTTTTT.

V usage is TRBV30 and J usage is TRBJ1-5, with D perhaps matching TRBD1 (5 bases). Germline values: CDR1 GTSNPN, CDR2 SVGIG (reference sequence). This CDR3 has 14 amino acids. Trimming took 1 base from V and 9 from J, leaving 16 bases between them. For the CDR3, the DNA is TGTGCCTGGAGTGCCCGGGGGGGAGGGATGCCCCAGCATTTT. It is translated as CAWSARGGGMPQHF.

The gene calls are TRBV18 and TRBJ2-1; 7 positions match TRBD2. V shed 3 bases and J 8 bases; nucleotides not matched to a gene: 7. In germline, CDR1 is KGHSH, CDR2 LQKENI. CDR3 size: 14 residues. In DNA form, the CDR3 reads TGTGCCAGCTCACCCGGACTAGGGTGGGATGAGCAGTTCTTC. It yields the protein CASSPGLGWDEQFF.

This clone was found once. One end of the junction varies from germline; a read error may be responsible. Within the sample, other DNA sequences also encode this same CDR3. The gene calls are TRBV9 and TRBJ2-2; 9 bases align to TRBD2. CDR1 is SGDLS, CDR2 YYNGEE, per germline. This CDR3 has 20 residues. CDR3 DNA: TGCGCCAGCAGCGTAGCAGGTGGATCCGGGACTAGCATACACACCGGGGAGCTGTTTTTT. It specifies CASSVAGGSGTSIHTGELFF. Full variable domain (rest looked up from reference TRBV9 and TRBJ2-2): DSGVTQTPKHLITATGQRVTLRCSPRSGDLSVYWYQQSLDQGLQFLIQYYNGEERAKGNILERFSAQQFPDLHSELNLSSLELGDSALYFCASSVAGGSGTSIHTGELFFGEGSRLTVL.

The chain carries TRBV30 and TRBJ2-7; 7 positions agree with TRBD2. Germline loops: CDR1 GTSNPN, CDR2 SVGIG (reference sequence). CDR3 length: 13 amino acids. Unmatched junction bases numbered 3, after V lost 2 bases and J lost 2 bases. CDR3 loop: CAWSSGATYEQYF. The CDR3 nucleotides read TGTGCCTGGAGTAGCGGGGCCACCTACGAGCAGTACTTC.

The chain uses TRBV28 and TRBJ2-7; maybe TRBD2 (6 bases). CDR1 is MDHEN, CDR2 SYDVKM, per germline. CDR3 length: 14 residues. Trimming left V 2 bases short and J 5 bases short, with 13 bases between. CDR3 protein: CASSLAGLFNEQYF. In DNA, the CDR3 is TGTGCCAGCAGTTTAGCGGGGTTGTTCAACGAGCAGTACTTC.

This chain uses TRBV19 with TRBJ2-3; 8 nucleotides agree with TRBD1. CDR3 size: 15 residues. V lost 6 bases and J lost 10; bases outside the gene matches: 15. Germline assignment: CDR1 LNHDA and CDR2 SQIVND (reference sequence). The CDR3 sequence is CASRTLDRGQVAQYF. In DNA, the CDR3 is TGTGCCAGTAGAACCCTTGACAGGGGACAGGTCGCGCAGTATTTT.

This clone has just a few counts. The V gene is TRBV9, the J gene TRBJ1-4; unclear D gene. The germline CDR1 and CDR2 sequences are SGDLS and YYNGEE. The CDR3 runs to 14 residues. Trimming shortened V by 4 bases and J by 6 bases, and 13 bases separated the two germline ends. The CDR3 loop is CASSKGDGDEKLFF. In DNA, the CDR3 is TGTGCCAGCAGCAAGGGAGACGGGGATGAAAAACTGTTTTTT.

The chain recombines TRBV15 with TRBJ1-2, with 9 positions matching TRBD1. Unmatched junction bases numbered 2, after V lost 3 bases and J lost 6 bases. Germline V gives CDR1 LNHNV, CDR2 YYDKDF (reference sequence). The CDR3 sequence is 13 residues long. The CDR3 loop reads CATSRDRGHGYTF. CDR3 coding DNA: TGTGCCACCAGCAGGGACAGGGGCCATGGCTACACCTTC.

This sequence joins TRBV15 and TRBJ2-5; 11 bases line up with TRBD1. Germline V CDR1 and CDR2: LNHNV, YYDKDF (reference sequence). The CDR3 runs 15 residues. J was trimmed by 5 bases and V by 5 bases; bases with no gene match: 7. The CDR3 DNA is TGTGCCACCAGCCTTGGACAGGGGGCGAGGGAGACCCAGTACTTC. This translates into CATSLGQGARETQYF. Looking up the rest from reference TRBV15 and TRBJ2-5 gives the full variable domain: DAMVIQNPRYQVTQFGKPVTLSCSQTLNHNVMYWYQQKSSQAPKLLFHYYDKDFNNEADTPDNFQSRRPNTSFCFLDIRSPGLGDTAMYLCATSLGQGARETQYFGPGTRLLVL.

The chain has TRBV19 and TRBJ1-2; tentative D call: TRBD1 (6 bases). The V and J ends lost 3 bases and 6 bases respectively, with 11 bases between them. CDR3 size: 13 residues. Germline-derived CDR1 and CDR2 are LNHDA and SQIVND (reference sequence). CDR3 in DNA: TGTGCCAGTAGTATCGGGGGGCGAGATGGCTACACCTTC. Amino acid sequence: CASSIGGRDGYTF. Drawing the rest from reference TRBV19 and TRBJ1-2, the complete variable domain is DGGITQSPKYLFRKEGQNVTLSCEQNLNHDAMYWYRQDPGQGLRLIYYSQIVNDFQKGDIAEGYSVSREKKESFPLTVTSAQKNPTAFYLCASSIGGRDGYTFGSGTRLTVV.

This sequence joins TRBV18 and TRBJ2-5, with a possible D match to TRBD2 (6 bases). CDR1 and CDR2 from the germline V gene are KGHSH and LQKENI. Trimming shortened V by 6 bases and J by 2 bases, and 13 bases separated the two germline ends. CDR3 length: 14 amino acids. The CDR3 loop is CASSLPGLQETQYF. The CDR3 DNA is TGTGCCAGCTCCCTCCCCGGACTACAAGAGACCCAGTACTTC.

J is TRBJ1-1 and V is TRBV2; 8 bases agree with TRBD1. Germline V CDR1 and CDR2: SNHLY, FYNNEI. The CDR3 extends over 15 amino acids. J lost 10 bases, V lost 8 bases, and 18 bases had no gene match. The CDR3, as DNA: TGTGCCAGCGGGAGGAATCCAGGGGGCCTCGTCGGAGCTTTCTTT. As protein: CASGRNPGGLVGAFF. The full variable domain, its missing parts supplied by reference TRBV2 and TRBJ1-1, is EPEVTQTPSHQVTQMGQEVILRCVPISNHLYFYWYRQILGQKVEFLVSFYNNEISEKSEIFDDQFSVERPDGSNFTLKIRSTKLEDSAMYFCASGRNPGGLVGAFFGQGTRLTVV.

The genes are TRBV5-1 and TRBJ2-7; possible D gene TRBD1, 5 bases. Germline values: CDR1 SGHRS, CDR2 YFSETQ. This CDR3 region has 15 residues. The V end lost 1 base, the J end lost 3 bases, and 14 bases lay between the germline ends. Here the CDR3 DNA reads TGCGCCAGCAGCTTGACCTATGGACAAGTCTACGAGCAGTACTTC. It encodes CASSLTYGQVYEQYF.